This passage covers 30 T cell receptor beta chains from one sample sequenced in a study of blood T cell repertoires in COVID-19. Method: immunoSEQ multiplex PCR; TCRdb's copy keeps in-frame clones and lacks some. The sample lists approximately 210,000 clones; around 81% were seen once. The specimen was PBMCs or T cells enriched from blood (not recorded which). These receptors all stem from a man under 40 with acute COVID-19.

The chain combines TRBV11-2 with TRBJ2-1; tentative D call: TRBD1 (6 bases). This CDR3 has 17 amino acids. Germline CDR1 SGHAT, CDR2 FQNNGV. The V end was cut by 1 base, the J end by 7 bases, with 20 bases between. The CDR3 reads CASSLGLGTIVLNEQFF. The CDR3 DNA reads as TGTGCCAGCAGCTTAGGGTTAGGGACAATCGTTCTTAATGAGCAGTTCTTC.

V usage is TRBV5-1 and J usage is TRBJ1-3; the match to TRBD1 covers 8 bases. CDR3 length equals 16 residues. Germline V gene lookup returns CDR1 SGHRS and CDR2 YFSETQ. The J segment lost 2 bases and the V segment lost 4 bases, leaving 8 bases of the junction unmatched. The CDR3 is CASSAGQGGTGNTIYF. As DNA, the CDR3 is TGCGCCAGCAGCGCTGGACAGGGAGGAACTGGAAACACCATATATTTT. Using reference TRBV5-1 and TRBJ1-3 for the parts outside the CDR3, the full variable domain is KAGVTQTPRYLIKTRGQQVTLSCSPISGHRSVSWYQQTPGQGLQFLFEYFSETQRNKGNFPGRFSGRQFSNSRSEMNVSTLELGDSALYLCASSAGQGGTGNTIYFGEGSWLTVV.

This clone was seen a handful of times. The chain employs TRBV5-1 and TRBJ2-5; TRBD2 agrees at 11 bases. Trimming cost V 3 bases and J 5 bases; bases outside gene matches: 9. Per germline, CDR1 SGHRS and CDR2 YFSETQ. The CDR3 covers 16 residues. The CDR3 region has the DNA TGCGCCAGCAGCTCCGCACGTAGCGGGGGGGTTGAGACCCAGTACTTC. Protein product: CASSSARSGGVETQYF.

The gene calls are TRBV14 and TRBJ2-5, with D uncertain. Germline CDR1 SGHDN, CDR2 FVKESK. Trimming removed 8 bases from V and 3 bases from J, with 7 bases in between. This CDR3 is 11 amino acids long. This CDR3 reads CASGTKETQYF. Here the CDR3 DNA reads TGTGCCAGCGGAACTAAAGAGACCCAGTACTTC.

J is TRBJ1-1 and V is TRBV5-1, with TRBD1 matching 11 bases. Germline assignment: CDR1 SGHRS and CDR2 YFSETQ. The CDR3 covers 17 residues. V was clipped by 0 bases and J by 3 bases; unmatched bases: 7. CDR3 loop: CASSLGGTGGSHTEAFF. DNA for the CDR3: TGCGCCAGCAGCTTGGGTGGGACAGGGGGGAGCCACACTGAAGCTTTCTTT.

V is TRBV18 and J is TRBJ1-4; TRBD1 is a possible D gene (5 bases). Looked up from germline, CDR1 is KGHSH and CDR2 is LQKENI. The CDR3 has 15 residues. The V end lost 6 bases, the J end lost 4 bases, and 15 bases lay between the germline ends. The CDR3 is CASSKGHGDNEKLFF. CDR3 nucleotide sequence: TGTGCCAGCTCGAAGGGGCACGGCGATAATGAAAAACTGTTTTTT.

The rearrangement joins TRBV4-1 to TRBJ1-4; D not resolved. V was clipped by 2 bases and J by 8 bases, with 3 bases between them. This CDR3 spans 11 amino acids. Germline lookup yields CDR1 MGHRA and CDR2 YSYEKL. CDR3 sequence (DNA): TGCGCCAGCAGCCAATTAGAAAAACTGTTTTTT. It yields the protein CASSQLEKLFF.

The rearrangement joins TRBV27 to TRBJ2-2; 10 bases match TRBD2. CDR1 is MNHEY, CDR2 SMNVEV, per germline (reference sequence). Germline trimming cut 8 bases from V and 4 bases from J; bases unmatched to any gene: 7. The CDR3 covers 15 residues. The CDR3 protein is CASLPLAGLTGELFF. The CDR3, as DNA: TGTGCCAGCCTCCCACTAGCGGGACTCACCGGGGAGCTGTTTTTT.

The genes are TRBV24-1 and TRBJ1-5, with TRBD1 matching 7 bases. After removal of 5 bases from V and 4 bases from J, the junction contained 1 base not matched to a gene. The CDR3 totals 13 residues. CDR1 is KGHDR and CDR2 is SFDVKD in the germline V gene. The CDR3 region is CATSVTGNQPQHF. CDR3 bases: TGTGCCACCAGTGTGACAGGGAATCAGCCCCAGCATTTT.

J is TRBJ1-1 and V is TRBV20-1; possible D gene TRBD1, 5 bases. Per the germline V gene, CDR1 is DFQATT and CDR2 is SNEGSKA (reference sequence). Trimming stripped 6 bases from V and 7 bases from J, with 12 bases between. The CDR3 totals 11 residues. The CDR3, as DNA: TGCAGTGCCCCGACAGCAGTTGAAGCTTTCTTT. Translated: CSAPTAVEAFF.

This clone was observed once. The chain employs TRBV6-5 and TRBJ2-2; 9 bases are shared with TRBD1. V shed 6 bases and J 2 bases; nucleotides not matched to a gene: 4. Germline CDR1 and CDR2: MNHEY and SVGAGI. The CDR3 runs to 15 residues. The CDR3 region is CASSSTGGNTGELFF. In DNA form, the CDR3 reads TGTGCCAGCAGCTCTACAGGGGGCAACACCGGGGAGCTGTTTTTT.

The chain employs TRBV9 and TRBJ1-2; 7 nucleotides line up with TRBD1. This CDR3 spans 15 amino acids. J gave up 2 bases and V 4 bases, and 8 bases lay outside the gene matches. Germline lookup yields CDR1 SGDLS and CDR2 YYNGEE. The CDR3 reads CASSPRQGSNYGYTF. For the CDR3, the DNA is TGTGCCAGCAGCCCAAGACAGGGCTCGAACTATGGCTACACCTTC.

The chain carries TRBV29-1 and TRBJ2-3; D might be TRBD2 (5 bases). With 5 bases removed from V and 2 bases from J, the gap between germline ends came to 8 bases. The V gene's germline CDR1 is SQVTM and CDR2 ANQGSEA. The CDR3 spans 12 residues. The CDR3 DNA sequence: TGCAGCGTTCTCGGGGTCACAGATACGCAGTATTTT. This translates into CSVLGVTDTQYF.

The gene calls are TRBV19 and TRBJ1-2; 7 bases map to TRBD1. The CDR3 spans 15 residues. With V trimmed by 5 bases and J by 5 bases, 11 bases remained unmatched. CDR1 and CDR2 (germline): LNHDA, SQIVND (reference sequence). The CDR3 DNA reads TGTGCCAGTAGTCCACAGGGGTCTTCCCCATATGGCTACACCTTC. This sequence encodes CASSPQGSSPYGYTF.

The rearrangement joins TRBV5-5 to TRBJ1-2, with TRBD1 as a possible D gene (6 bases). The germline CDR1 and CDR2 sequences are SGHKS and YYEKEE (reference sequence). This CDR3 contains 13 residues. V gave up 4 bases and J gave up 7 bases, with 14 bases separating them. The CDR3 DNA follows: TGTGCCAGCAGCGAATTGGGGGCGACTGGCTACACCTTC. Its translation: CASSELGATGYTF.

The chain uses TRBV7-3 and TRBJ1-1, with D maybe TRBD1 (5 bases). V was shortened by 5 bases and J by 1 base, with 11 bases between the two germline ends. This CDR3 region has 14 residues. Germline loops: CDR1 SGHTA, CDR2 FQGTGA. The CDR3 bases are TGTGCCAGCAGCCAGGGTCGGGCGAACACTGAAGCTTTCTTT. Translating gives CASSQGRANTEAFF. The complete variable domain, with remaining parts taken from reference TRBV7-3 and TRBJ1-1, reads GAGVSQTPSNKVTEKGKYVELRCDPISGHTALYWYRQSLGQGPEFLIYFQGTGAADDSGLPNDRFFAVRPEGSVSTLKIQRTERGDSAVYLCASSQGRANTEAFFGQGTRLTVV.

The chain links TRBV7-3 to TRBJ2-1, with 7 positions matching TRBD1. This CDR3 contains 14 residues. V lost 4 bases and J lost 10; bases outside the gene matches: 10. Germline CDR1 is SGHTA and CDR2 is FQGTGA. In DNA form, the CDR3 reads TGTGCCAGCAGCTCCACAAGGACAGGTCAGGAGCAGTTCTTC. Residues: CASSSTRTGQEQFF.

This clone was found a few times. V gene TRBV12-5 combines with J gene TRBJ2-6; TRBD1 aligns across 8 bases. V dropped 7 bases and J dropped 0; count of bases not matched to a gene: 17. CDR1 is LGHNT, CDR2 FRNRAP, per germline. The CDR3 sequence is 20 residues long. DNA for the CDR3: TGTGCTAGTGCCCCGGGACAGGATATCGATCACCTCTCTGGGGCCAACGTCCTGACTTTC. Encoded protein: CASAPGQDIDHLSGANVLTF.

The chain uses TRBV4-1 and TRBJ2-7, with 10 positions matching TRBD2. The CDR3 runs to 15 residues. V shed 1 base and J 3 bases; nucleotides not matched to a gene: 3. Germline-derived CDR1 and CDR2 are MGHRA and YSYEKL. This CDR3 reads CASSQVLAGDYEQYF. CDR3 nucleotides: TGCGCCAGCAGCCAAGTCCTAGCGGGGGACTACGAGCAGTACTTC.

This rearrangement joins TRBV4-2 to TRBJ1-1; 10 nucleotides agree with TRBD1. After removal of 4 bases from V and 0 bases from J, the junction contained 8 bases not matched to a gene. This CDR3 has 17 residues. The V gene's germline CDR1 is LGHNA and CDR2 YNFKEQ. CDR3 in DNA: TGTGCCAGCAGCCCCGAAGGGACAGGGGACATGAACACTGAAGCTTTCTTT. Its translation: CASSPEGTGDMNTEAFF.

This clone appeared a single time. This chain joins TRBV19 and TRBJ1-2; 8 bases are shared with TRBD1. Germline values: CDR1 LNHDA, CDR2 SQIVND (reference sequence). The CDR3 extends over 21 amino acids. J lost 8 bases, V lost 6 bases, and 32 bases had no gene match. The CDR3 protein is CASRNFGSASPGGGQGRGYTF. CDR3 nucleotides: TGTGCCAGTAGGAATTTTGGATCCGCAAGTCCAGGAGGTGGACAGGGCCGGGGCTACACCTTC. Based on the CDR3 plus reference TRBV19 and TRBJ1-2, the full variable domain is DGGITQSPKYLFRKEGQNVTLSCEQNLNHDAMYWYRQDPGQGLRLIYYSQIVNDFQKGDIAEGYSVSREKKESFPLTVTSAQKNPTAFYLCASRNFGSASPGGGQGRGYTFGSGTRLTVV.

This chain links TRBV27 with TRBJ2-2, with 8 positions matching TRBD2. V shed 4 bases, J shed 6 bases, and the junction held 1 base outside the gene matches. The CDR3 has 13 residues. Germline loops: CDR1 MNHEY, CDR2 SMNVEV (reference sequence). CDR3 coding DNA: TGTGCCAGCAGTTACGGGGGGGCCGGGGAGCTGTTTTTT. Protein sequence: CASSYGGAGELFF.

The chain couples TRBV5-1 to TRBJ2-7, with a weak D call TRBD2 (6 bases). CDR1 and CDR2 from the germline V gene are SGHRS and YFSETQ. The CDR3 is 15 amino acids. Trimming removed 4 bases from V and 2 bases from J, with 16 bases in between. The CDR3 region has the DNA TGCGCCAGCAGCCGGAAGGGACTCAGCACCTACGAGCAGTACTTC. Translation: CASSRKGLSTYEQYF.

The V and J genes are TRBV27 and TRBJ1-6; weak D call: TRBD1 (6 bases). From germline, CDR1 is MNHEY and CDR2 SMNVEV (reference sequence). The V end was cut by 3 bases, the J end by 8 bases, with 8 bases between. This CDR3 comprises 13 residues. This CDR3 is CASSFNRDSPLHF. CDR3 DNA sequence: TGTGCCAGCAGTTTTAACAGGGATTCACCCCTCCACTTT.

The genes are TRBV6-2 or TRBV6-3 and TRBJ2-1, with D maybe TRBD2 (5 bases). Germline lookup yields CDR1 MNHEY and CDR2 SVGEGT. The CDR3 runs to 14 residues. Trimming removed 4 bases from V and 7 bases from J, with 14 bases in between. In DNA, the CDR3 is TGTGCCAGCAGTTTGCCCGAACGGGGAAATGAGCAGTTCTTC. Translation gives CASSLPERGNEQFF.

V and J are TRBV2 and TRBJ2-3, with a tentative D call TRBD2 (5 bases). Germline V gives CDR1 SNHLY, CDR2 FYNNEI. With 2 bases removed from V and 8 bases from J, the gap between germline ends came to 11 bases. The CDR3 loop spans 13 amino acids. The CDR3 sequence is CASSESPRGTQYF. The CDR3 DNA reads as TGTGCCAGCAGTGAAAGTCCCCGGGGTACGCAGTATTTT. The full variable domain, rest sourced from reference TRBV2 and TRBJ2-3, is EPEVTQTPSHQVTQMGQEVILRCVPISNHLYFYWYRQILGQKVEFLVSFYNNEISEKSEIFDDQFSVERPDGSNFTLKIRSTKLEDSAMYFCASSESPRGTQYFGPGTRLTVL.

J is TRBJ2-6 and V is TRBV3-1 (or the pseudogene TRBV3-2), with D perhaps matching TRBD2 (5 bases). The V end lost 4 bases, the J end lost 0 bases, and 7 bases lay between the germline ends. Germline values: CDR1 LGHDT, CDR2 YNNKEL (reference sequence). The CDR3 spans 15 residues. In DNA form, the CDR3 reads TGTGCCAGCAGCCGGGCGGGCTCTGGGGCCAACGTCCTGACTTTC. Its translation: CASSRAGSGANVLTF.

This chain uses TRBV18 with TRBJ2-7, with D hard to call. Germline CDR1 reads KGHSH; CDR2 reads LQKENI. This CDR3 has 11 residues. Trimming shortened V by 0 bases and J by 5 bases, and 2 bases separated the two germline ends. This CDR3 is CASSPPDEQYF. The CDR3 DNA reads as TGTGCCAGCTCACCACCCGACGAGCAGTACTTC.

This rearrangement joins TRBV9 to TRBJ2-2; 7 nucleotides agree with TRBD2. Unmatched junction bases numbered 2, after V lost 2 bases and J lost 4 bases. The CDR3 is made up of 14 amino acids. Germline-derived CDR1 and CDR2 are SGDLS and YYNGEE. The CDR3 coding sequence is TGTGCCAGCAGCGTCGCGGGGGTCACCGGGGAGCTGTTTTTT. Its protein product is CASSVAGVTGELFF.

V and J are TRBV2 and TRBJ1-6; 9 bases agree with TRBD1. CDR1 and CDR2 (germline): SNHLY, FYNNEI. Trimming at V came to 8 bases and at J to 9 bases, leaving 11 bases not matched to a gene. The CDR3 is made up of 15 amino acids. CDR3 sequence: CASAEGQGVSSPLHF. The DNA for the CDR3 is TGTGCCAGCGCGGAGGGACAGGGTGTTTCTTCACCCCTCCACTTT.